This is a list of T cell receptor beta chains from one sample in a study of T cell changes during pregnancy in multiple sclerosis. Method: immunoSEQ multiplex PCR; TCRdb's copy keeps in-frame clones and lacks some. The table records some 110,000 clones, roughly nine tenths of them present only once. The sequenced sample was peripheral blood, obtained in the third trimester of pregnancy. The receptors were sampled from a female donor with multiple sclerosis, enrolled in a pregnancy study. The conserved cysteine and the conserved F or W are not part of the CDR3 here. A D gene is named only where the DNA matches it firmly.

d_call j_call v_call cdr3_aa
NA TRBJ1-1 TRBV6-1 ASTQAVGGKAF
NA TRBJ2-7 TRBV19 ASSSRAIGSYEQY
TRBD2 TRBJ2-3 TRBV4-2 ASSQDSRGRARSTDTQY
NA TRBJ2-1 TRBV5-5 ASSPDRLWRF
NA TRBJ1-5 TRBV7-2 ASSLDPGVNQPQH
TRBD2 TRBJ2-1 TRBV5-4 ASSLGTSSYNEQF
TRBD1 TRBJ2-1 TRBV5-1 ASSLSGDSYNEQF
NA TRBJ1-2 TRBV5-4 ASSLGQDYGYT
TRBD1 TRBJ1-2 TRBV7-3 ASSSDGTGYGYT
NA TRBJ2-3 TRBV2 ASSNPRESTDTQY
NA TRBJ2-5 TRBV28 ASSLFRRTAQETQY
NA TRBJ1-6 TRBV30 AWSERESPLH
NA TRBJ1-6 TRBV30 ASGGYNSPLH
NA TRBJ2-7 TRBV21-1 ASSKEGEGGSHEQY
TRBD2 TRBJ2-3 TRBV7-3 ASSSKFSGIGTDTQY
TRBD1 TRBJ1-3 TRBV23-1 ASSPCYRQGAGDGNTIY
NA TRBJ2-1 TRBV29-1 SVGRVQREQF
TRBD1 TRBJ1-2 TRBV2 ASSEALQGARGYT
TRBD2 TRBJ2-1 TRBV29-1 SVSSGGYNEQF
TRBD2 TRBJ2-5 TRBV7-9 ASSLVLLAGEETQY
NA TRBJ1-2 TRBV28 ASSLRRDLPGYT